One and the same sample provided the 7 T cell receptor beta chains below, sequenced in a study of CD8 T cells in ankylosing spondylitis. TCRdb passed the 5' RACE reads through MiXCR, listing each CDR3 protein once. The data contain roughly 100,000 distinct CDR3 sequences, almost 8.5% of them singletons. What was sequenced was blood, either unsorted or a sorted T cell fraction (not recorded which). Receptors originate from a male donor with ankylosing spondylitis or in good health (not recorded which).

This clonotype was seen a few times. V is TRBV18 and J is TRBJ1-5, with D perhaps TRBD1 (5 bases). Trimming shortened V by 3 bases and J by 8 bases, and 17 bases separated the two germline ends. Germline CDR1 reads KGHSH; CDR2 reads LQKENI. The CDR3 has 15 residues. The CDR3 loop is CASSPVRAPREPQHF. The CDR3 DNA sequence: TGTGCCAGCTCACCGGTCCGGGCCCCCAGGGAGCCCCAGCATTTT. The whole variable domain, remainder taken from reference TRBV18 and TRBJ1-5, is NAGVMQNPRHLVRRRGQEARLRCSPMKGHSHVYWYRQLPEEGLKFMVYLQKENIIDESGMPKERFSAEFPKEGPSILRIQQVVRGDSAAYFCASSPVRAPREPQHFGDGTRLSIL.

This clonotype showed up many times. This sequence joins TRBV20-1 and TRBJ2-7; the D gene is possibly TRBD2 (5 bases). Looked up from germline, CDR1 is DFQATT and CDR2 is SNEGSKA (reference sequence). V shed 3 bases and J shed 6 bases, with 18 bases lying between them. CDR3 length: 14 residues. In nucleotides, the CDR3 is TGCAGTGCTAGTAAGGTCGGGGATCTACGCGAGCAGTACTTC. Amino acid sequence: CSASKVGDLREQYF.

This clonotype occurred many times. The chain recombines TRBV6-2 or TRBV6-3 with TRBJ1-5, with 9 nucleotides matching TRBD1. The CDR3 sequence is 16 residues long. Trimming removed 2 bases from V and 4 bases from J; junction bases left unmatched: 6. Germline CDR1 is MNHEY and CDR2 is SVGEGT. CDR3 sequence (DNA): TGTGCCAGCAGTTACGGGACAGGGAGAGGGAATCAGCCCCAGCATTTT. Protein sequence: CASSYGTGRGNQPQHF.

This clonotype was seen repeatedly, ten times or more. The chain couples TRBV5-1 to TRBJ2-1, with D possibly being TRBD1 or TRBD2 (5 bases each). CDR1 and CDR2 from the germline V gene are SGHRS and YFSETQ. V lost 2 bases, J lost 6 bases, and 6 bases lay in between. This CDR3 comprises 12 residues. For the CDR3, the DNA is TGCGCCAGCAGCTTTGGGGGCAATGAGCAGTTCTTC. It encodes CASSFGGNEQFF.

This clonotype was seen only a few times. This sequence joins TRBV7-2 and TRBJ2-7; D is unresolved. Trimming cost V 5 bases and J 1 base, with 12 bases left between them. CDR1 and CDR2 from the germline V gene are SGHTA and FQGNSA. This CDR3 has 14 amino acids. The CDR3 loop reads CASSLGRNSYEQYF. The CDR3 region has the DNA TGTGCCAGCAGCCTAGGACGGAATTCCTACGAGCAGTACTTC.

This clonotype was seen a handful of times. The chain has TRBV18 and TRBJ2-3, with unresolved D. Per the germline V gene, CDR1 is KGHSH and CDR2 is LQKENI. Deletions cut 0 bases from V and 2 bases from J, with 9 bases between. This CDR3 contains 15 residues. The CDR3 DNA is TGTGCCAGCTCACCACCTGGGCAGAACACAGATACGCAGTATTTT. Translated: CASSPPGQNTDTQYF.

This clonotype was seen ten or more times. The chain is built from TRBV19 and TRBJ2-4; D remains ambiguous. The germline gives CDR1 LNHDA, CDR2 SQIVND (reference sequence). CDR3 length: 12 residues. V was clipped by 9 bases and J by 6 bases, with 12 bases between them. The CDR3 sequence is CASNDLTNIQYF. As DNA, the CDR3 is TGTGCCAGCAACGACCTCACAAACATTCAGTACTTC.